The present T cell receptor (beta chain) was sequenced within a study of shared clonotypes between healthy human individuals. Whole-study results and caveats: Rarefaction showed sorted-subset sequencing was incomplete despite large depth.

The data were produced by immunoSEQ multiplex PCR, yet TCRdb's version contains in-frame clones alone and is incomplete. The repertoire holds roughly 1 million clones, with around 82% as singletons. A note on this clone: Its antigen is not identified.

This CDR3 is built from 15 residues. V lost 5 bases, J lost 2 bases, and 3 bases stayed unmatched. Germline CDR1 SGHAT, CDR2 FQNNGV. Sequenced input: memory CD4+ T cells from PBMCs. Subset specified: CD45RA-negative fraction. The clonotype was recovered from a man between 18 and 35 years old in good health. Some clones in this sample may be carry-over from other donors' samples. The chain combines TRBV11-2 with TRBJ2-5; TRBD2 agrees at 12 bases. The DNA of the CDR3 is TGTGCCAGCAGCCCCGGACTAGCGGGACAAGAGACCCAGTACTTC. This translates into CASSPGLAGQETQYF.